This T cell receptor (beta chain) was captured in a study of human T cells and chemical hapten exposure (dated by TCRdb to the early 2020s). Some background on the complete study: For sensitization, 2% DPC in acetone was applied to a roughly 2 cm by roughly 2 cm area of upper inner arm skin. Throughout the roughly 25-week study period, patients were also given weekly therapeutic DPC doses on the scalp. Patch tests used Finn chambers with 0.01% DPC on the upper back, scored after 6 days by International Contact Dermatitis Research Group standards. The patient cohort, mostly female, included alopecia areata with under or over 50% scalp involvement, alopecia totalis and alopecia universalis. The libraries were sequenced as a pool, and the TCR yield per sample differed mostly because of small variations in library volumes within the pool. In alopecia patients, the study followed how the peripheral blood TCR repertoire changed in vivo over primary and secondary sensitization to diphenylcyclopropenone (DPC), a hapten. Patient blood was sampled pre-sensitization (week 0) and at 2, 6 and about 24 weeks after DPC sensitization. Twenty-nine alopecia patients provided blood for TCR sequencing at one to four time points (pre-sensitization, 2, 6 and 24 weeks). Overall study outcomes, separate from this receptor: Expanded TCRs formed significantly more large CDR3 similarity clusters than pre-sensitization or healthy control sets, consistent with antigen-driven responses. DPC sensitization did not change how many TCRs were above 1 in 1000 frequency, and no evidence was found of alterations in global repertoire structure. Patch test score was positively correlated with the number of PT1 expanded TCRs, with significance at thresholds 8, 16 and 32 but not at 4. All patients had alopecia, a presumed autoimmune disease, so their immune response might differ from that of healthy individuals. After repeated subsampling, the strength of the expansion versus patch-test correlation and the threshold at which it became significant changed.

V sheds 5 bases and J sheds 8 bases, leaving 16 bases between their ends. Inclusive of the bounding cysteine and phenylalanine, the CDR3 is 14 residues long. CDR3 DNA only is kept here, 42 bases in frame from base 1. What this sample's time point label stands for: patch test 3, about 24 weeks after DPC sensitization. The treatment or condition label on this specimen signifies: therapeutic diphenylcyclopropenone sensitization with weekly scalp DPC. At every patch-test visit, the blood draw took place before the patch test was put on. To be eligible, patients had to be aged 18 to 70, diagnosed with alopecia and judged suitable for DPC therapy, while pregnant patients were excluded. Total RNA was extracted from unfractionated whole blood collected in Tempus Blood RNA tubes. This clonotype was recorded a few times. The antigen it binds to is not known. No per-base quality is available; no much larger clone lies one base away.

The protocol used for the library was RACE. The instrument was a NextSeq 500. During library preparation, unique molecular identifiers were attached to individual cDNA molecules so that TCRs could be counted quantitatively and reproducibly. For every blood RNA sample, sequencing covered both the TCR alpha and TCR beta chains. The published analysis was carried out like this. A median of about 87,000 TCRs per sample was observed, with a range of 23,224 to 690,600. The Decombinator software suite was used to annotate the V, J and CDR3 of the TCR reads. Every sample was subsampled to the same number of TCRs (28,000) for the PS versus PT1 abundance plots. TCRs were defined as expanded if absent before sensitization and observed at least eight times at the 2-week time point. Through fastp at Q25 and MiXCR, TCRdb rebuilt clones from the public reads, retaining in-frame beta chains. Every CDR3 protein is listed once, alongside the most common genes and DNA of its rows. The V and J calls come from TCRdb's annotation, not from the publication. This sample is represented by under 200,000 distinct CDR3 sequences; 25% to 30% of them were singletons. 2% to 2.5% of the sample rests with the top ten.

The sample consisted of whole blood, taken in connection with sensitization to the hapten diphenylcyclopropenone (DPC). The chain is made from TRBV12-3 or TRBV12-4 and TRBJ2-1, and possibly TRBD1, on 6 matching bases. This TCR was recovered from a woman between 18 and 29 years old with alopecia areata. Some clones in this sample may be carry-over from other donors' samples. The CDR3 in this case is CASSRRAKGDEQFF. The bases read TGTGCCAGCAGTCGTCGGGCAAAGGGGGATGAGCAGTTCTTC.